The 23 T cell receptor beta chains given below trace back to one sample, sequenced in a study of T-cell reconstitution after alpha-beta-depleted transplantation in children. Molecular barcoding with unique molecular identifiers was used for the TCRbeta library. Using its own MiXCR run on the PCR reads, TCRdb lists one record per CDR3 protein. The sample lists 90,000 to 100,000 distinct CDR3 sequences, less than 25% occurring once. The sequenced sample was PBMCs, obtained before TCRalphabeta/CD19-depleted stem cell transplant. Every receptor here comes from a boy aged 2 to 10 with acute lymphoblastic leukemia, due to receive a stem cell transplant.

V usage is TRBV11-2 and J usage is TRBJ1-4; 7 bases are a match to TRBD1. With 5 bases clipped from V and 0 bases from J, the junction kept 12 bases outside the gene matches. The germline gives CDR1 SGHAT, CDR2 FQNNGV. The CDR3 spans 18 residues. The CDR3 DNA follows: TGTGCCAGCAGCAAACTAGGGGGCCCCATTGCAACTAATGAAAAACTGTTTTTT. It specifies CASSKLGGPIATNEKLFF.

This clonotype qualifies as medium-sized (0.01 to 0.1%). The V call is TRBV6-2 or TRBV6-3, the J call TRBJ1-2, with D possibly TRBD1 on 5 matching bases. The CDR3 totals 12 residues. Germline assignment: CDR1 MNHEY and CDR2 SVGEGT. With 2 bases removed from V and 8 bases from J, the gap between germline ends came to 9 bases. This CDR3 is CASSYDYRGYTF. The CDR3 nucleotides are TGTGCCAGCAGTTACGACTACAGGGGCTACACCTTC.

This clonotype has a handful of counts. This chain's CDR3 is CASSVGGRGPYEQYF. The CDR3 nucleotides are TGTGCCAGCAGCGTAGGCGGGAGAGGCCCCTACGAGCAGTACTTC. The chain employs TRBV9 and TRBJ2-7; 7 nucleotides line up with TRBD2. Germline trimming cut 0 bases from V and 2 bases from J; bases unmatched to any gene: 5. In germline, CDR1 is SGDLS, CDR2 YYNGEE. The CDR3 has 15 amino acids.

This clonotype was detected a few times. The rearrangement links TRBV3-1 to TRBJ1-1, with 10 bases identical to TRBD1. This CDR3 region has 15 residues. Germline loops: CDR1 LGHDT, CDR2 YNNKEL (reference sequence). Germline trimming cut 4 bases from V and 1 base from J; bases unmatched to any gene: 3. The CDR3 sequence: CASSPGTGANTEAFF. CDR3 in DNA: TGTGCCAGCAGCCCGGGGACAGGGGCGAACACTGAAGCTTTCTTT.

The chain couples TRBV7-9 to TRBJ2-7; tentatively, D is TRBD1 (5 bases). V gave up 5 bases and J gave up 5 bases, with 16 bases separating them. The germline gives CDR1 SEHNR, CDR2 FQNEAQ (reference sequence). CDR3 length equals 14 residues. In nucleotides, the CDR3 is TGTGCCAGCAGCCGGACCACCCAGGGTCACGAGCAGTACTTC. Amino acids: CASSRTTQGHEQYF. The variable domain in full, with the rest retrieved from reference TRBV7-9 and TRBJ2-7, is DTGVSQNPRHKITKRGQNVTFRCDPISEHNRLYWYRQTLGQGPEFLTYFQNEAQLEKSRLLSDRFSAERPKGSFSTLEIQRTEQGDSAMYLCASSRTTQGHEQYFGPGTRLTVT.

V is TRBV20-1 and J is TRBJ2-1, with a weak D call TRBD1 (5 bases). Germline V gene data show CDR1 as DFQATT and CDR2 as SNEGSKA (reference sequence). The CDR3 totals 14 residues. The germline V and J ends were trimmed by 2 bases and 5 bases, with 13 bases remaining between them. The CDR3 loop is CSARPLRADNEQFF. CDR3 DNA: TGCAGTGCTAGACCCCTCAGGGCGGACAATGAGCAGTTCTTC.

This clonotype occurred a few times. The CDR3 coding sequence is TGTGCCAGCAGTTTATGGGGCCCTAGCTCCTACAATGAGCAGTTCTTC. Translated, it gives CASSLWGPSSYNEQFF. The rearrangement joins TRBV12-3 or TRBV12-4 to TRBJ2-1; D is possibly TRBD1 (5 bases). The CDR3 has 16 residues. V was clipped by 2 bases and J by 0 bases, with 11 bases between them.

This clonotype was recorded a few times. This chain connects TRBV12-3 or TRBV12-4 to TRBJ2-5, with 10 bases lining up with TRBD2. This CDR3 has 16 residues. Losses at the gene ends were 5 bases for V and 4 bases for J; bases not matched to a gene: 10. DNA for the CDR3: TGTGCCAGCAGTAACTCCGGGACTAGCGTGGGAGAGACCCAGTACTTC. It yields the protein CASSNSGTSVGETQYF.

This clonotype was seen a few times. V usage is TRBV7-9 and J usage is TRBJ2-5; the D is unclear. The V end lost 4 bases, the J end lost 6 bases, and 6 bases lay between the germline ends. The germline CDR1 and CDR2 sequences are SEHNR and FQNEAQ (reference sequence). The CDR3 is 11 residues long. CDR3 residues: CASSSIQTQYF. The CDR3 DNA sequence: TGTGCCAGCAGCTCCATACAGACCCAGTACTTC.

The chain joins TRBV28 to TRBJ2-3; D perhaps matches TRBD1 (5 bases). Germline loops: CDR1 MDHEN, CDR2 SYDVKM. This CDR3 spans 15 amino acids. V shed 3 bases and J shed 5 bases, with 15 bases lying between them. CDR3 sequence: CASSLIGLGQDTQYF. CDR3 nucleotide sequence: TGTGCCAGCAGTTTGATAGGTTTGGGGCAAGATACGCAGTATTTT.

This clonotype occurred many times. J is TRBJ2-3 and V is TRBV11-2; 7 positions agree with TRBD2. The CDR3 loop spans 14 amino acids. CDR1 SGHAT and CDR2 FQNNGV come from the germline V gene. Trimming cost V 9 bases and J 6 bases; bases outside gene matches: 12. As DNA, the CDR3 is TGTGCCAGTACCAAGTGGACTAGGGGCGATACGCAGTATTTT. It specifies CASTKWTRGDTQYF.

The chain links TRBV12-3 or TRBV12-4 to TRBJ2-3; tentatively, D is TRBD1 or TRBD2 (5 bases each). V was cut by 5 bases and J by 5 bases, with 11 bases left in between. The CDR3 consists of 13 residues. Written as DNA, the CDR3 is TGTGCCAGCAGTCCTGAGGGGCGAGATACGCAGTATTTT. The encoded protein is CASSPEGRDTQYF.

The gene calls are TRBV19 and TRBJ1-5; D call uncertain. This CDR3 region has 13 residues. The V gene's germline CDR1 is LNHDA and CDR2 SQIVND (reference sequence). V lost 5 bases and J 6 bases, leaving 11 bases between the germline ends. The CDR3 here is CASSVEAGQPQHF. CDR3 nucleotides: TGTGCCAGTAGTGTTGAGGCGGGTCAGCCCCAGCATTTT.

This clonotype was recorded at least ten times. This sequence joins TRBV28 and TRBJ1-5, with no clear D. The V and J ends lost 6 bases and 4 bases respectively, with 1 base between them. The CDR3 sequence is 10 residues long. CDR1 MDHEN and CDR2 SYDVKM come from the germline V gene. This CDR3 reads CASRNQPQHF. The CDR3, as DNA: TGTGCCAGCAGAAATCAGCCCCAGCATTTT. The full variable domain, rest sourced from reference TRBV28 and TRBJ1-5, is DVKVTQSSRYLVKRTGEKVFLECVQDMDHENMFWYRQDPGLGLRLIYFSYDVKMKEKGDIPEGYSVSREKKERFSLILESASTNQTSMYLCASRNQPQHFGDGTRLSIL.

The rearrangement links TRBV19 to TRBJ2-1, with a tentative D call TRBD2 (6 bases). Germline values: CDR1 LNHDA, CDR2 SQIVND (reference sequence). Deletions cut 1 base from V and 0 bases from J, with 16 bases between. The CDR3 spans 18 residues. The CDR3 DNA is TGTGCCAGTAGTATAGCGGGTAACACCGGGAGCTCCTACAATGAGCAGTTCTTC. This gives the protein CASSIAGNTGSSYNEQFF. Full variable domain (rest looked up from reference TRBV19 and TRBJ2-1): DGGITQSPKYLFRKEGQNVTLSCEQNLNHDAMYWYRQDPGQGLRLIYYSQIVNDFQKGDIAEGYSVSREKKESFPLTVTSAQKNPTAFYLCASSIAGNTGSSYNEQFFGPGTRLTVL.

V gene TRBV9 combines with J gene TRBJ1-4; D is unresolved. V was shortened by 2 bases and J by 0 bases, with 11 bases between the two germline ends. Germline V gene sequence: CDR1 SGDLS, CDR2 YYNGEE. The CDR3 has 16 amino acids. The CDR3 DNA is TGTGCCAGCAGCGTTTTACAGCATCCAACTAATGAAAAACTGTTTTTT. It specifies CASSVLQHPTNEKLFF.

J is TRBJ2-3 and V is TRBV10-1; 8 positions match TRBD2. Germline V gene lookup returns CDR1 WNHNN and CDR2 SYGVQD (reference sequence). V shed 10 bases and J 2 bases; nucleotides not matched to a gene: 8. CDR3 length: 14 residues. The chain's CDR3 is CATSGGIHTDTQYF. CDR3 coding DNA: TGCGCCACCAGCGGGGGAATTCACACAGATACGCAGTATTTT.

This chain uses TRBV4-2 with TRBJ2-7, with TRBD1 identical over 9 bases. The CDR3 has 17 residues. Germline assignment: CDR1 LGHNA and CDR2 YNFKEQ. The V and J ends lost 3 bases and 4 bases, in that order; junction bases with no gene match: 13. CDR3 sequence (DNA): TGTGCCAGCAGCCACTTACCGGGACAGGGTTATTTGTACGAGCAGTACTTC. Protein product: CASSHLPGQGYLYEQYF.

This clonotype was picked up one time. This chain joins TRBV5-1 and TRBJ2-1; D unresolved. V lost 4 bases and J 4 bases, leaving 18 bases between the germline ends. The CDR3 spans 16 residues. Germline CDR1 SGHRS, CDR2 YFSETQ. Here the CDR3 reads CASSVETIRGYNEQFF. Here the CDR3 DNA reads TGCGCCAGCAGCGTCGAAACTATACGTGGGTACAATGAGCAGTTCTTC.

This clonotype was seen many times. CDR3 sequence reads: CASSYTPMTSGRAGELFF. As DNA, the CDR3 is TGTGCCAGCAGTTACACCCCAATGACTAGCGGGAGGGCCGGGGAGCTGTTTTTT. V gene TRBV6-5 combines with J gene TRBJ2-2, with 14 nucleotides matching TRBD2. This CDR3 region has 18 residues. The J segment lost 6 bases and the V segment lost 2 bases, leaving 8 bases of the junction unmatched. Germline loops: CDR1 MNHEY, CDR2 SVGAGI.

The chain joins TRBV13 to TRBJ1-1, with no clear D. The CDR3 has 13 residues. The V gene's germline CDR1 is PRHDT and CDR2 FYEKMQ (reference sequence). The V end lost 5 bases, the J end lost 11 bases, and 18 bases lay between the germline ends. This CDR3 is CASSQARLALAFF. CDR3 coding DNA: TGTGCCAGCAGCCAGGCACGGTTGGCTTTGGCTTTCTTT.

This clonotype appeared a few times. The genes are TRBV7-2 and TRBJ1-1; D is perhaps TRBD1 (6 bases). This CDR3 contains 12 residues. CDR1 and CDR2 (germline): SGHTA, FQGNSA. V was clipped by 2 bases and J by 11 bases, with 12 bases between them. The CDR3 is CASSLRTGLAFF. The CDR3 coding sequence is TGTGCCAGCAGCTTACGTACAGGGTTGGCTTTCTTT.

This clonotype was seen a few times. This chain uses TRBV20-1 with TRBJ2-1, with D unclear. Germline V gene data show CDR1 as DFQATT and CDR2 as SNEGSKA (reference sequence). The V gene lost 0 bases and the J gene lost 0 bases, with 9 bases spanning the gap. The CDR3 has 15 residues. CDR3: CSARDGFSSYNEQFF. The CDR3 DNA is TGCAGTGCTAGAGACGGCTTTAGCTCCTACAATGAGCAGTTCTTC.